This T cell receptor (beta chain) was documented in a study of T cell responses to AZD1222 COVID-19 vaccine. A note on this clone: What it binds is unknown.

Study-level results: Donors in the cohort were predominantly white British and more often female, and clonal diversity was possibly underestimated.

The method was immunoSEQ multiplex PCR; TCRdb's version includes in-frame clones alone and lacks a portion of them. The repertoire holds just under 150,000 clones, about 86% seen once, with approximately 5.4% in the top ten. Germline values: CDR1 SEHNR, CDR2 FQNEAQ (reference sequence). V lost 3 bases to trimming and J lost 3 bases, with 16 bases between them. The CDR3 has 16 residues. Second-dose recipients at about 4 or about 12 weeks were treated as one pooled group. Sequenced here: peripheral blood, sampled 28 days after the second AZD1222 dose. V usage is TRBV7-9 and J usage is TRBJ2-3; no reliable D call. This clonotype was obtained from an adult who received the AZD1222 COVID-19 vaccine. CDR3: CASSFNPVGGTDTQYF. The CDR3 bases are TGTGCCAGCAGCTTTAATCCCGTGGGTGGTACAGATACGCAGTATTTT.